This T cell receptor (beta chain) was obtained from a study of cytomegalovirus exposure and HLA in healthy donors. General study results and limits: The authors later linked a missense DCLRE1C variant to TCR beta V- and J-gene trimming. In an earlier analysis, in roughly 600 donors, most V segments appeared productive either ~87% or ~30% of the time. The investigators catalogued 150 to 200 TCR beta chains as cytomegalovirus-associated.

PCR was performed using 60 Vbeta and 13 Jbeta primers. Repertoires were generated with immunoSEQ multiplex PCR, while TCRdb's copy carries only in-frame clones and drops some. The sample includes about 190,000 clones, around 83% seen only once; the top ten take roughly 0.99%. Germline values: CDR1 MNHEY, CDR2 SVGAGI. V gave up 0 bases and J gave up 2 bases; unmatched junction bases: 3. The CDR3 length is 15 residues. Concerning this clone: Its antigen is not known.

This chain connects TRBV6-5 to TRBJ2-7; 8 positions match TRBD2. The sequencing sample was made of PBMCs. This TCR derives from a middle-aged woman in good health and CMV-seronegative. CDR3: CASSYSVGRAYEQYV. The CDR3 nucleotides are TGTGCCAGCAGTTACTCTGTCGGGAGGGCCTACGAGCAGTACGTC.